The clone carrying this T cell receptor (beta chain) was seen only a few times. The antigen is unknown. The ends were cut back, 3 bases at V and 5 bases at J, with 19 bases in the middle. This CDR3 spans 16 amino acids. Germline V gene sequence: CDR1 SQVTM, CDR2 ANQGSEA. The whole isolated RNA underwent reverse transcription, so sequencing captured expressed TCRB transcripts. The average output of naive, central memory and regulatory T cell samples was roughly 3.6 million reads. Sequencing used immunoSEQ multiplex PCR; TCRdb keeps in-frame clones, though not all of them. The repertoire holds some 150,000 clones, more than 10% seen once, with 1% to 1.5% in the top ten. It was one heparinised blood draw, averaging about 116 mL, that each donor gave. The sample originates from a study of beta chain features in type 1 diabetes. Study conclusions and caveats: Shorter TCRB CDR3s, moderately but significantly so, were found in Type 1 diabetes patients in all four CD4+ subsets. Researchers reported that naive, central memory and Treg TCRB repertoires appeared more similar in patients than in healthy donors.

Specimen: central memory CD4+ T cells from blood. The TCR originated in a young man with type 1 diabetes. The V call is TRBV29-1, the J call TRBJ2-2; D is possibly TRBD1 (5 bases). CDR3 region: CSVEVQGRDFTGELFF. CDR3 DNA sequence: TGCAGCGTTGAGGTTCAGGGAAGGGATTTTACCGGGGAGCTGTTTTTT.